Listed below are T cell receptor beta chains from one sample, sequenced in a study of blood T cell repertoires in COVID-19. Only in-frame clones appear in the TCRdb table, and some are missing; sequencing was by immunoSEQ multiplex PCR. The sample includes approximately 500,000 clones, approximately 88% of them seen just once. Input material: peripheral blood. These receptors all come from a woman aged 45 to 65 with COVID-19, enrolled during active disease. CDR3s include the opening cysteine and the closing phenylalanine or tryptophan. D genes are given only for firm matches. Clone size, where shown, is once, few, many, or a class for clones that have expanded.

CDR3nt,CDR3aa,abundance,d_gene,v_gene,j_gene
TGTGCCAGCAGACCCCGCGGCGGGTACATTCAGTACTTC,CASRPRGGYIQYF,once,NA,TRBV6-5,TRBJ2-4
TGTGCCAGCGGACTGGGGGGAACCGGGGAGCTGTTTTTT,CASGLGGTGELFF,NA,NA,TRBV27,TRBJ2-2
TGTGCCAGTAGACATACCTTCAACACTGAAGCTTTCTTT,CASRHTFNTEAFF,NA,NA,TRBV6-5,TRBJ1-1
TGCGCCAGCAGCCTCAGGGGGCGAGAGGACTATGGCTACACCTTC,CASSLRGREDYGYTF,NA,TRBD1,TRBV5-1,TRBJ1-2
TGTGCCAGCAGCCTGGGACAGGGAGAAACTGAAGCTTTCTTT,CASSLGQGETEAFF,NA,TRBD1,TRBV28,TRBJ1-1
TGTGCCAGCAGCCGTCAGGGAAGTGGCTACACCTTC,CASSRQGSGYTF,once,NA,TRBV7-9,TRBJ1-2
TGTGCCAGCAGCCCGAAGGGGACAGCCTACACCTATGGCTACACCTTC,CASSPKGTAYTYGYTF,few,TRBD1,TRBV5-4,TRBJ1-2
TGTGCCAGCAGCGTAGCACTAGCGGGGGCAGATACGCAGTATTTT,CASSVALAGADTQYF,once,TRBD2,TRBV3-1/TRBV3-2,TRBJ2-3
TGTGCCAGTAGTGGGGCAGGGAGGGCGAACACTGAAGCTTTCTTT,CASSGAGRANTEAFF,NA,NA,TRBV19,TRBJ1-1
TGTGCCAGCAGCTTTAGTCGACTCTCCTACGAGCAGTACTTC,CASSFSRLSYEQYF,NA,NA,TRBV7-8,TRBJ2-7
TGCGCCAGCAGCTTGCGGGGGGGCACCGGGGAGCTGTTTTTT,CASSLRGGTGELFF,once,TRBD2,TRBV5-1,TRBJ2-2
TGTGCCAGCAGCGCCCTGGACAGGGACTATGGCTACACCTTC,CASSALDRDYGYTF,NA,TRBD1,TRBV9,TRBJ1-2
TGTGCCAGCAGCGTCACAGGGATGAGGGAGACCCAGTACTTC,CASSVTGMRETQYF,NA,NA,TRBV5-6,TRBJ2-5
TGTGCCAGCACTATGACAGGGGACACTGAAGCTTTCTTT,CASTMTGDTEAFF,NA,TRBD1,TRBV7-9,TRBJ1-1
TGTGCCAGCAGCTTAAACCCAGGGGATACCTATGGCTACACCTTC,CASSLNPGDTYGYTF,NA,NA,TRBV5-5,TRBJ1-2
TGTGCCAGCAGCTTAGATAAGCGGGGGGTTCTCGCAGATACGCAGTATTTT,CASSLDKRGVLADTQYF,once,TRBD2,TRBV7-2,TRBJ2-3
TGTGCCAGCAGCTTGGGACAGAGCGCCTATGGCTACACCTTC,CASSLGQSAYGYTF,NA,NA,TRBV5-4,TRBJ1-2
TGTGCCAGCTCCCCGGGACTTGAAGAGACCCAGTACTTC,CASSPGLEETQYF,NA,NA,TRBV18,TRBJ2-5
TGTGCCAGCAGCGTATCGGGCAATCAGCCCCAGCATTTT,CASSVSGNQPQHF,NA,NA,TRBV9,TRBJ1-5
TGCAGCGTTGTTCGGGGGAGTGACTATGGCTACACCTTC,CSVVRGSDYGYTF,NA,NA,TRBV29-1,TRBJ1-2
TGTGCCTCCCCGACAGGGAACTATGGCTACACCTTC,CASPTGNYGYTF,NA,TRBD1,TRBV30,TRBJ1-2
TGCGCCAGCAGCTTGGAGGGGGGGATCACAGATACGCAGTATTTT,CASSLEGGITDTQYF,NA,NA,TRBV5-1,TRBJ2-3
TGTGCCAGCAGCTTAGTGTGGCGGGGGACCCAATACAATGAGCAGTTCTTC,CASSLVWRGTQYNEQFF,NA,TRBD2,TRBV11-3,TRBJ2-1
TGTGCCAGCAGCCCGCTAGGGCAGGGAGAAGCTTTCTTT,CASSPLGQGEAFF,NA,NA,TRBV14,TRBJ1-1
TGTGCCAGTAGTCCCAGATCGGCGGTACACTATGGCTACACCTTC,CASSPRSAVHYGYTF,few,NA,TRBV19,TRBJ1-2
TGTGCCAGCAGCTTGGTTAGCATCCCTTCACCCCTCCACTTT,CASSLVSIPSPLHF,NA,NA,TRBV5-6,TRBJ1-6
TGTGCCAGCAGCCTGCAGAGGGATACGCAGTATTTT,CASSLQRDTQYF,NA,NA,TRBV28,TRBJ2-3
TGCGCCAGCAGCCCGGCCCCCGGGAATGAGCAGTTCTTC,CASSPAPGNEQFF,NA,NA,TRBV10-2,TRBJ2-1
TGTGCCAGCAGCATTTTAGAGGGAAATTCACCCCTCCACTTT,CASSILEGNSPLHF,NA,NA,TRBV2,TRBJ1-6
TGCAGTGCTCTAGCGGAGGATACGCAGTATTTT,CSALAEDTQYF,NA,TRBD2,TRBV20-1,TRBJ2-3
TGTGCCACCAGTGATGCGGGGGGCACCTACAATGAGCAGTTCTTC,CATSDAGGTYNEQFF,NA,TRBD2,TRBV24-1,TRBJ2-1
TGTGCCATTCTTCACCCGGGAAGGGGCTACACCTTC,CAILHPGRGYTF,NA,NA,TRBV28,TRBJ1-2
TGTGCCAGCAGCCCCGATTTGGGGGCCATGAACACTGAAGCTTTCTTT,CASSPDLGAMNTEAFF,NA,NA,TRBV5-4,TRBJ1-1
TGTGCCAGCGGGGACAGAAATAATGAAAAACTGTTTTTT,CASGDRNNEKLFF,NA,TRBD1,TRBV9,TRBJ1-4
TGTGCCAGCAGCTTGGCCGGGACAGCCCTAAATGAAAAACTGTTTTTT,CASSLAGTALNEKLFF,NA,TRBD1,TRBV5-6,TRBJ1-4
TGTGCCATCAGTGGGGACAGGGGCGAGTACGAGCAGTACTTC,CAISGDRGEYEQYF,NA,TRBD1,TRBV10-3,TRBJ2-7
TGTGCCAGCAGCAAAGGGGGGGAATACGAGCAGTACTTC,CASSKGGEYEQYF,NA,NA,TRBV2,TRBJ2-7
TGTGCCAGCAGCTTAGCGGGGGGCGGTGGCTATGGCTACACCTTC,CASSLAGGGGYGYTF,NA,NA,TRBV11-2,TRBJ1-2
TGCAGTGGCTCGGGAGACTATGGCTACACCTTC,CSGSGDYGYTF,once,NA,TRBV20-1,TRBJ1-2
TGTGCCAGCAGTTTATACAGTGAAGCTTTCTTT,CASSLYSEAFF,NA,NA,TRBV12-3/TRBV12-4,TRBJ1-1
TGTGCCAGCAGCTCCTACGCGAGCGGGATTACTGGCTACACCTTC,CASSSYASGITGYTF,few,NA,TRBV11-2,TRBJ1-2
TGTGCCAGCAGCTTAGAAGGCGGGAGCCGGCAGTATTTT,CASSLEGGSRQYF,NA,TRBD2,TRBV7-9,TRBJ2-3
TGTGCCACCAGCGGGACTAGCGGGGGGAGAGAGACCCAGTACTTC,CATSGTSGGRETQYF,NA,TRBD2,TRBV24-1,TRBJ2-5
TGCGCCAGCAACACTCAACCGGGATCCCCCGATTACACCTTC,CASNTQPGSPDYTF,NA,NA,TRBV5-1,TRBJ1-2
TGCAGTGCTCGACAGGGAACTGGCTACACCTTC,CSARQGTGYTF,NA,TRBD1,TRBV20-1,TRBJ1-2
TGTGCCAGCAGCCAAGAGCGGGGGGGACATGAGCAGTTCTTC,CASSQERGGHEQFF,NA,TRBD2,TRBV4-2,TRBJ2-1